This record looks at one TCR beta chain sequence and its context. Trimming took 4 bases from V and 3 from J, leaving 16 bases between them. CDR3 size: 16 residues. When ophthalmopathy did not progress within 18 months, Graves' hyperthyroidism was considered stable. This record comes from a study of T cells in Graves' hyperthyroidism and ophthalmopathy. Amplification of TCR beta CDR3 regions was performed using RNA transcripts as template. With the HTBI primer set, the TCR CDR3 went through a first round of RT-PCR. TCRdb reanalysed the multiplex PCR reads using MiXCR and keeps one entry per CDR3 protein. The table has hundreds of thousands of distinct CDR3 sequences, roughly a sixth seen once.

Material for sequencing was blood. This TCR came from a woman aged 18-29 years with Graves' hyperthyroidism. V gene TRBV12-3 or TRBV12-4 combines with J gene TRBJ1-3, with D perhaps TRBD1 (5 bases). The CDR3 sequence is CASSYSTSGLGNTIYF. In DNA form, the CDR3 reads TGTGCCAGCAGTTACTCGACGTCGGGGCTTGGAAACACCATATATTTT.